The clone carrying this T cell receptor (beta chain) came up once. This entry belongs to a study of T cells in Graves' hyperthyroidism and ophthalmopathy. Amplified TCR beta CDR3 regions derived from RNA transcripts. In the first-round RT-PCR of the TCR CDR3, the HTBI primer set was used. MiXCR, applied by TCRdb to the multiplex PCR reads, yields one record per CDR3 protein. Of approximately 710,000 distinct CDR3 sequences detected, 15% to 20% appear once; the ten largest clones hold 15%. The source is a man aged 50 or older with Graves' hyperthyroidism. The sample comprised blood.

The CDR3, as DNA: TGTGCCAGCAGCCCACTAGCGGGACTAAACACCGGGGAGCTGTTTTTT. Translating gives CASSPLAGLNTGELFF. J is TRBJ2-2 and V is TRBV6-2 or TRBV6-3, with 10 bases matching TRBD2. From germline, CDR1 is MNHEY and CDR2 SVGEGT. This CDR3 contains 16 residues. V shed 6 bases, J shed 2 bases, and the junction held 6 bases outside the gene matches.